The T cell receptor beta chain described here comes from a study of T cells in Graves' hyperthyroidism and ophthalmopathy. Whole-study results and caveats: Model predictions of ophthalmopathy came a median roughly 6.4 months before onset. The blood repertoire included most of the expanded thyroid clonotypes above 0.001.

In its sample, this clonotype was seen many times. What it recognizes is unknown. The investigators amplified TCR beta CDR3 regions from RNA transcripts. The HTBI primer set was used in a first-round RT-PCR of the TCR CDR3. TCRdb itself ran the multiplex PCR reads through MiXCR, one entry per CDR3 protein. The sample carries more than 500,000 distinct CDR3 sequences, around 15% recorded once. On the basis of clinical symptoms, serum thyroxine and TRAb, thyroid ultrasound and orbital computed tomography, diagnoses were made. The source is a woman in her thirties or forties with Graves' ophthalmopathy. The sequencing input was blood.

The DNA for the CDR3 is TGTGCCAGCAGTTTACCCGTTTCTACCAGGCAGCATTTT. This gives the protein CASSLPVSTRQHF. The chain recombines TRBV28 with TRBJ1-5, with no clear D. Per germline, CDR1 MDHEN and CDR2 SYDVKM. This CDR3 has 13 residues. V lost 2 bases and J lost 13, with 15 bases in between. The variable domain in full, with the rest retrieved from reference TRBV28 and TRBJ1-5, is DVKVTQSSRYLVKRTGEKVFLECVQDMDHENMFWYRQDPGLGLRLIYFSYDVKMKEKGDIPEGYSVSREKKERFSLILESASTNQTSMYLCASSLPVSTRQHFGDGTRLSIL.